These 11 T cell receptor beta chains originate from one sample sequenced in a study of blood T cells in healthy people across ages. A second roughly 6 to 12 cycle PCR used barcoded and J-beta primers. TCRdb re-called the 5' RACE reads with MiXCR, one entry per CDR3 protein. Of some 1.5 million distinct CDR3 sequences listed, 28% are singletons. The specimen was blood. These receptors were obtained from a woman in her twenties or thirties in good health.

The V and J genes are TRBV7-9 and TRBJ1-1, with D unclear. Trimming cost V 5 bases and J 8 bases, with 12 bases left between them. The CDR3 has 12 amino acids. The germline V gene encodes CDR1 SEHNR and CDR2 FQNEAQ (reference sequence). The CDR3, as DNA: TGTGCCAGCAGCGTCAAGGGCAGGGAAGCTTTCTTT. Encoded protein: CASSVKGREAFF.

This clonotype was detected ten times or more. This chain links TRBV2 with TRBJ2-7, with TRBD1 matching 10 bases. V trimming: 6 bases; J trimming: 6 bases; junction bases outside the gene matches: 5. The CDR3 runs to 13 residues. The germline gives CDR1 SNHLY, CDR2 FYNNEI. The CDR3 bases are TGTGCCAGCAGCTCGGACAGGGGGGCCGAGCAGTACTTC. Its protein product is CASSSDRGAEQYF.

Of note for this clonotype: One base away lies a much larger clone, so this may be a sequencing read error. The chain has TRBV7-6 and TRBJ2-1, with 11 nucleotides matching TRBD2. Germline V lookup: CDR1 SGHVS, CDR2 FNYEAQ. This CDR3 is 16 amino acids long. The CDR3 loop is CASGLLLAGAYNEQFF. As DNA, the CDR3 is TGTGCCAGCGGCTTACTACTAGCGGGAGCATACAATGAGCAGTTCTTC.

The chain joins TRBV27 to TRBJ2-7; no clear D gene. V lost 10 bases, J lost 6 bases, and 19 bases lay in between. The CDR3 contains 13 residues. The germline V gene has CDR1 MNHEY and CDR2 SMNVEV (reference sequence). CDR3 sequence (DNA): TGTGCCACGGCGGCATCCTCCTTGGGCGAGCAGTACTTC. Its translation: CATAASSLGEQYF.

This clonotype was detected many times. V is TRBV5-1 and J is TRBJ2-1; possibly TRBD2 for D (6 bases). This CDR3 is built from 12 residues. Germline V gene sequence: CDR1 SGHRS, CDR2 YFSETQ. V shed 4 bases and J shed 8 bases, with 10 bases lying between them. The CDR3 nucleotides read TGCGCCAGCAGCAGTAGCGGCTATGAGCAGTTCTTC. Translated: CASSSSGYEQFF.

Points on this clonotype: A much larger clone differs by one base, so this may be a read error. The CDR3 region is CSARDSLTDNYDYTF. CDR3 sequence (DNA): TGCAGTGCTAGAGATTCATTGACGGACAACTATGACTACACCTTC. This chain joins TRBV20-1 and TRBJ1-2, with D possibly TRBD1 on 5 matching bases. There are 15 residues in the CDR3. Germline V gene data show CDR1 as DFQATT and CDR2 as SNEGSKA (reference sequence).

The rearrangement joins TRBV11-3 to TRBJ2-5; 8 positions match TRBD2. The CDR3 extends over 15 amino acids. Losses at the gene ends were 4 bases for V and 11 bases for J; bases not matched to a gene: 15. Per germline, CDR1 SGHNT and CDR2 YENEEA. This CDR3 reads CASSYEAGAYNEQYF. The CDR3 DNA is TGTGCCAGCAGCTACGAAGCGGGGGCCTACAATGAGCAGTACTTC. The variable domain in full, completed from reference TRBV11-3 and TRBJ2-5, reads EAGVVQSPRYKIIEKKQPVAFWCNPISGHNTLYWYLQNLGQGPELLIRYENEEAVDDSQLPKDRFSAERLKGVDSTLKIQPAELGDSAVYLCASSYEAGAYNEQYFGPGTRLLVL.

This sequence joins TRBV5-1 and TRBJ1-2; 8 positions agree with TRBD1. V shed 2 bases, J shed 7 bases, and the junction held 4 bases outside the gene matches. The CDR3 is 13 residues long. CDR1 and CDR2 (germline): SGHRS, YFSETQ. DNA of the CDR3: TGCGCCAGCAGCTTTGCCAGGGGGCTTGGCTACACCTTC. It encodes CASSFARGLGYTF.

The chain is built from TRBV6-5 and TRBJ2-7; D is perhaps TRBD1 (5 bases). This CDR3 has 15 amino acids. Trimming shortened V by 6 bases and J by 1 base, and 16 bases separated the two germline ends. CDR1 MNHEY and CDR2 SVGAGI come from the germline V gene. The DNA for the CDR3 is TGTGCCAGCAGCAGGGTCCCCATGGGTTCCTACGAGCAGTACTTC. This encodes CASSRVPMGSYEQYF.

V and J are TRBV29-1 and TRBJ2-4; D is possibly TRBD2 (5 bases). Judging by the DNA end, TRBJ2-7 fits better; the J call may be wrong. Germline CDR1 reads SQVTM; CDR2 reads ANQGSEA. The CDR3 contains 12 residues. Here the CDR3 reads CSVEGVAGEQYF. CDR3 DNA sequence: TGCAGCGTTGAAGGGGTGGCGGGCGAGCAGTACTTC.

This clonotype was seen a few times. V gene TRBV9 combines with J gene TRBJ2-5, with 8 bases identical to TRBD2. CDR3 length: 14 residues. CDR1 and CDR2 (germline): SGDLS, YYNGEE. V was clipped by 3 bases and J by 3 bases; unmatched bases: 4. The CDR3 here is CASSGGLGEETQYF. The CDR3 DNA sequence: TGTGCCAGCAGCGGGGGACTAGGGGAAGAGACCCAGTACTTC.